The present T cell receptor (beta chain) was sequenced within a study of cytomegalovirus exposure and HLA in healthy donors. As for this clone: Its antigen is still unknown.

Points from the study as a whole: The authors considered a cluster of highly shared sequence variants likely to be a sequencing artifact. Roughly even sequencing depth across donors was the assumption behind the presence/absence analyses. According to an earlier analysis, most TCR beta V segments yielded productive rearrangements about 87% or about 30% of the time.

The PCR ran on 60 Vbeta and 13 Jbeta primers. Per the authors' pipeline: Later, tens of millions of unique TCR beta chains were counted in an analysis, and roughly 10 million of them were shared. This table comes from immunoSEQ multiplex PCR, and its TCRdb copy is limited to in-frame clones, with some not included. The V and J calls and clone size were taken over from that table, and D and trimming were inferred from the DNA. The sample yields around 87,000 clones, 65% to 80% seen once. There are 15 residues in the CDR3. With 5 bases clipped from V and 4 bases from J, the junction kept 7 bases outside the gene matches. Germline CDR1 is SGHTA and CDR2 is FQGNSA.

The sequenced sample consisted of PBMCs. The chain links TRBV7-2 to TRBJ2-3, with 9 bases lining up with TRBD1. This receptor was identified in a man aged 35 to 55 in good health and CMV-seronegative. CDR3 nucleotides: TGTGCCAGCAGCCTCCGGGACAGGGTGGCAGATACGCAGTATTTT. Its protein product is CASSLRDRVADTQYF.